What follows is one T cell receptor (beta chain) and its context. Its antigen is currently unknown. These data belong to a study of T cell responses to AZD1222 COVID-19 vaccine. The study, taken as a whole, reports: No day 14 peak samples; only post-peak repertoires were characterized. Baseline serostatus was positive in only a handful of AZD1222 recipients. Among vaccine-associated CD4 TCRs, coverage spanned spike, with dominance at 160-218 and 743-854.

Germline V gene data show CDR1 as MDHEN and CDR2 as SYDVKM. Trimming left V 1 base short and J 5 bases short, with 8 bases between. CDR3 length equals 13 residues. Assay: immunoSEQ multiplex PCR; the TCRdb copy retains only in-frame clones and omits some. The sample gives just over 150,000 clones, 90% to 95% of which show up once; approximately 1.4% is in the top ten. The V call is TRBV28, the J call TRBJ1-1, with unresolved D. The receptor's source is an adult who received the AZD1222 COVID-19 vaccine. The source material was peripheral blood, sampled 28 days after the second AZD1222 dose. CDR3 protein: CASSLSRETEAFF. CDR3 bases: TGTGCCAGCAGTTTATCCCGGGAGACTGAAGCTTTCTTT.